The next 17 T cell receptor beta chains were all read from a single sample in a study of identical twins' blood T cells. TCRdb passed the 5' RACE reads through MiXCR, listing each CDR3 protein once. Of roughly 380,000 distinct CDR3 sequences in the sample, 28% were seen once. Sequencing used PBMCs. The receptors come from a woman aged 18 to 50 in good health.

The chain links TRBV6-5 to TRBJ1-2; maybe TRBD1 (5 bases). CDR3 size: 13 residues. Germline V gives CDR1 MNHEY, CDR2 SVGAGI. V shed 5 bases and J shed 10 bases, with 17 bases lying between them. CDR3 sequence reads: CASSKGHNIDYTF. The CDR3 region has the DNA TGTGCCAGCAGTAAAGGACATAACATTGACTACACCTTC.

The chain joins TRBV5-1 to TRBJ1-6; the D is unclear. Trimming removed 0 bases from V and 6 bases from J, with 7 bases in between. Germline V gives CDR1 SGHRS, CDR2 YFSETQ. This CDR3 is built from 14 residues. DNA for the CDR3: TGCGCCAGCAGCTTGGGCCGGAGTAATTCACCCCTCCACTTT. It is translated as CASSLGRSNSPLHF.

The V and J genes are TRBV10-2 and TRBJ2-1, with D perhaps TRBD2 (5 bases). This CDR3 has 11 amino acids. V dropped 8 bases and J dropped 7 bases, with 9 bases sitting between them. The germline gives CDR1 WSHSY, CDR2 SAAADI. The CDR3 coding sequence is TGCGCCAGCGGGAGCGCGAATGAGCAGTTCTTC. Encoded protein: CASGSANEQFF.

This clonotype showed up many times. The chain combines TRBV29-1 with TRBJ1-1, with 8 bases that match TRBD1. Germline loops: CDR1 SQVTM, CDR2 ANQGSEA. V was pared by 4 bases and J by 0 bases, with 10 bases of the junction left unmatched. This CDR3 is built from 16 residues. The CDR3 bases are TGCAGCGTTGTTGGGGCGGCAGGGGGCATGAACACTGAAGCTTTCTTT. It translates to CSVVGAAGGMNTEAFF.

The chain links TRBV6-9 to TRBJ2-2; D ambiguous. V was shortened by 6 bases and J by 8 bases, with 13 bases between the two germline ends. The CDR3 consists of 13 residues. Germline-derived CDR1 and CDR2 are MNHGY and SVAAGI. CDR3 sequence (DNA): TGTGCCAGCAGCTCCCAAATCGGTGGGGAGCTGTTTTTT. Translating gives CASSSQIGGELFF.

This clonotype has a handful of counts. V is TRBV4-3 and J is TRBJ1-3, with a tentative D call TRBD1 (6 bases). The CDR3 has 17 amino acids. The germline V and J ends were trimmed by 4 bases and 2 bases, with 18 bases remaining between them. Germline CDR1 LGHNA, CDR2 YSLEER. The CDR3 protein is CASSPGGQSTPGNTIYF. CDR3 in DNA: TGCGCCAGCAGCCCCGGAGGACAGTCTACACCTGGAAACACCATATATTTT.

This clonotype was seen ten or more times. J is TRBJ2-3 and V is TRBV29-1; D not resolved. The germline gives CDR1 SQVTM, CDR2 ANQGSEA. V was trimmed by 3 bases and J by 5 bases, leaving 12 bases between them. This CDR3 spans 13 amino acids. In nucleotides, the CDR3 is TGCAGCGTTGATAGGCGGACCGGAGATACGCAGTATTTT. Protein: CSVDRRTGDTQYF.

This clonotype was detected a few times. The chain links TRBV20-1 to TRBJ2-5, with 11 bases aligning to TRBD2. The CDR3 spans 15 residues. The trim removed 5 bases at V and 1 base at J, leaving 6 bases unmatched. Germline assignment: CDR1 DFQATT and CDR2 SNEGSKA (reference sequence). The CDR3: CSAATSGAFQETQYF. The CDR3 nucleotides read TGCAGTGCTGCGACTAGCGGGGCGTTCCAAGAGACCCAGTACTTC.

The chain recombines TRBV5-6 with TRBJ1-2; D is perhaps TRBD1 (6 bases). The CDR3 is 14 residues long. Germline-derived CDR1 and CDR2 are SGHDT and YYEEEE. Trimming stripped 4 bases from V and 2 bases from J, with 12 bases between. CDR3 sequence: CASSQRGGNYGYTF. DNA for the CDR3: TGTGCCAGCAGCCAACGAGGGGGAAACTATGGCTACACCTTC.

The rearrangement links TRBV7-9 to TRBJ1-6; D might be TRBD1 (6 bases). This CDR3 spans 15 amino acids. The V gene lost 1 base and the J gene lost 7 bases, with 11 bases spanning the gap. Looked up from germline, CDR1 is SEHNR and CDR2 is FQNEAQ (reference sequence). The CDR3 bases are TGTGCCAGCAGCTTAGATTCCAGGGGAAATTCACCCCTCCACTTT. Translation: CASSLDSRGNSPLHF.

Turning to this clonotype: A junction end diverges from the germline sequence, so it may reflect a read error. V is TRBV2 and J is TRBJ1-1, with D uncertain. The germline V gene has CDR1 SNHLY and CDR2 FYNNEI. The CDR3 contains 14 residues. The CDR3 bases are TGTGTCAGCTGCCCATTAACGTCTGGCACTGAAGCTTTCTTT. Residues: CVSCPLTSGTEAFF. The whole variable domain, remainder taken from reference TRBV2 and TRBJ1-1, is EPEVTQTPSHQVTQMGQEVILRCVPISNHLYFYWYRQILGQKVEFLVSFYNNEISEKSEIFDDQFSVERPDGSNFTLKIRSTKLEDSAMYFCVSCPLTSGTEAFFGQGTRLTVV.

V usage is TRBV11-2 and J usage is TRBJ1-1, with D hard to call. Trimming took off 5 bases at V and 1 base at J, with 17 bases between the two ends. The germline CDR1 and CDR2 sequences are SGHAT and FQNNGV. CDR3 length equals 16 residues. The CDR3 DNA is TGTGCCAGCAGCCCCAGGAACACCAGAGAGAACACTGAAGCTTTCTTT. This encodes CASSPRNTRENTEAFF.

The CDR3 DNA sequence: TGCAGCGTTCGAACCTCTAGCGGGAGCGCAGATACGCAGTATTTT. Protein product: CSVRTSSGSADTQYF. The chain is built from TRBV29-1 and TRBJ2-3, with 10 bases fitting TRBD2. This CDR3 is 15 amino acids long. Germline CDR1 is SQVTM and CDR2 is ANQGSEA. Trimming took 5 bases from V and 4 from J; bases not matched to a gene: 9.

This clonotype has more than one count but fewer than ten. The gene calls are TRBV20-1 and TRBJ2-1; no reliable D call. The CDR3 has 14 residues. Trimming took 2 bases from V and 4 from J, leaving 12 bases between them. Germline assignment: CDR1 DFQATT and CDR2 SNEGSKA (reference sequence). CDR3 sequence: CSARRPLLYNEQFF. DNA for the CDR3: TGCAGTGCTAGACGCCCCCTTCTTTACAATGAGCAGTTCTTC.

This chain joins TRBV7-2 and TRBJ1-2, with D unresolved. V was trimmed by 2 bases and J by 0 bases, leaving 16 bases between them. Germline V gene sequence: CDR1 SGHTA, CDR2 FQGNSA. This CDR3 comprises 17 residues. CDR3 DNA: TGTGCCAGCAGCTTAAGGCCTGGCAGCCGCTCTAACTATGGCTACACCTTC. Translation gives CASSLRPGSRSNYGYTF. The variable domain in full, completed from reference TRBV7-2 and TRBJ1-2, reads GAGVSQSPSNKVTEKGKDVELRCDPISGHTALYWYRQSLGQGLEFLIYFQGNSAPDKSGLPSDRFSAERTGGSVSTLTIQRTQQEDSAVYLCASSLRPGSRSNYGYTFGSGTRLTVV.

The V and J genes are TRBV29-1 and TRBJ1-1, with D perhaps matching TRBD1 (6 bases). This CDR3 spans 14 amino acids. Trimming cost V 6 bases and J 1 base, with 15 bases left between them. Looked up from germline, CDR1 is SQVTM and CDR2 is ANQGSEA. In DNA, the CDR3 is TGCAGCGTGGGGCCAGGGGAATGGAACACTGAAGCTTTCTTT. It translates to CSVGPGEWNTEAFF.

This chain joins TRBV20-1 and TRBJ1-6; D ambiguous. V gave up 3 bases and J gave up 0 bases, with 6 bases separating them. This CDR3 comprises 14 residues. From germline, CDR1 is DFQATT and CDR2 SNEGSKA (reference sequence). CDR3 sequence: CSARAVSYNSPLHF. The CDR3 DNA follows: TGCAGTGCTAGGGCGGTCTCCTATAATTCACCCCTCCACTTT.